The 16 T cell receptor beta chains given below trace back to one sample, sequenced in a study of shared clonotypes between healthy human individuals. The assay was immunoSEQ multiplex PCR, and TCRdb's table has in-frame clones only and misses some. This sample carries 190,000 or so clones, 66% of them seen once, and the ten largest clones take over 9.5%. Material for sequencing was memory CD4+ T cells sorted from blood. Subset meaning: CD45RA-negative fraction. The receptors were gathered from a man aged 25-45 years in good health.

The chain links TRBV28 to TRBJ2-7; D not certain. Trimming shortened V by 7 bases and J by 2 bases, and 3 bases separated the two germline ends. CDR1 is MDHEN, CDR2 SYDVKM, per germline. The length of the CDR3 is 10 residues. The CDR3 sequence is CASKAYEQYF. CDR3 DNA sequence: TGTGCCAGCAAGGCCTACGAGCAGTACTTC. Drawing the rest from reference TRBV28 and TRBJ2-7, the complete variable domain is DVKVTQSSRYLVKRTGEKVFLECVQDMDHENMFWYRQDPGLGLRLIYFSYDVKMKEKGDIPEGYSVSREKKERFSLILESASTNQTSMYLCASKAYEQYFGPGTRLTVT.

J is TRBJ2-6 and V is TRBV7-9; D unresolved. V dropped 2 bases and J dropped 1 base, with 3 bases sitting between them. The CDR3 is 14 amino acids. Per germline, CDR1 SEHNR and CDR2 FQNEAQ (reference sequence). CDR3 bases: TGTGCCAGCAGCTTAAGGTCTGGGGCCAACGTCCTGACTTTC. It yields the protein CASSLRSGANVLTF.

V is TRBV7-9 and J is TRBJ1-1; no reliable D call. The CDR3 spans 12 residues. V gave up 3 bases and J gave up 5 bases, with 7 bases separating them. Germline V lookup: CDR1 SEHNR, CDR2 FQNEAQ (reference sequence). The CDR3 here is CASSFTDTEAFF. As DNA, the CDR3 is TGTGCCAGCAGCTTCACGGATACTGAAGCTTTCTTT.

V and J are TRBV7-8 and TRBJ1-5, with D hard to call. Trimming removed 5 bases from V and 4 bases from J, with 15 bases in between. There are 15 residues in the CDR3. Germline assignment: CDR1 SGHVS and CDR2 FQNEAQ. CDR3 protein: CASSTRQGRNQPQHF. CDR3 DNA sequence: TGTGCCAGCAGCACCAGACAAGGAAGGAATCAGCCCCAGCATTTT.

The table lists this clone with a count of one. This chain joins TRBV9 and TRBJ2-1; D call uncertain. Trimming shortened V by 0 bases and J by 12 bases, and 13 bases separated the two germline ends. The CDR3 loop spans 13 amino acids. Germline CDR1 reads SGDLS; CDR2 reads YYNGEE. The CDR3 here is CASSVGTWQGQFF. The CDR3 bases are TGTGCCAGCAGCGTAGGAACGTGGCAAGGGCAGTTCTTC.

V and J are TRBV15 and TRBJ2-1, with D possibly being TRBD2 (6 bases). Trimming left V 1 base short and J 4 bases short, with 11 bases between. The CDR3 contains 15 residues. CDR1 LNHNV and CDR2 YYDKDF come from the germline V gene (reference sequence). CDR3 residues: CATSRVGGTYNEQFF. For the CDR3, the DNA is TGTGCCACCAGCAGAGTTGGAGGGACTTACAATGAGCAGTTCTTC.

As concerns this clone: It may be a read error: a sequence one base away is much more abundant. This same CDR3 is encoded by further DNA sequences in the sample. J is TRBJ2-1 and V is TRBV5-1; 8 nucleotides match TRBD2. The germline gives CDR1 SGHRS, CDR2 YFSETQ. The trim removed 4 bases at V and 0 bases at J, leaving 18 bases unmatched. The CDR3 has 20 amino acids. CDR3: CASSQPGLAGGRGSYNEQFF. CDR3 bases: TGCGCCAGCAGCCAACCGGGACTCGCGGGGGGACGGGGCTCCTACAATGAGCAGTTCTTC. Drawing the rest from reference TRBV5-1 and TRBJ2-1, the complete variable domain is KAGVTQTPRYLIKTRGQQVTLSCSPISGHRSVSWYQQTPGQGLQFLFEYFSETQRNKGNFPGRFSGRQFSNSRSEMNVSTLELGDSALYLCASSQPGLAGGRGSYNEQFFGPGTRLTVL.

The genes are TRBV6-1 and TRBJ2-5; D remains ambiguous. This CDR3 comprises 12 residues. Trimming left V 2 bases short and J 3 bases short, with 4 bases between. The germline gives CDR1 MNHNS, CDR2 SASEGT. This chain's CDR3 is CASSEFEETQYF. The CDR3 nucleotides are TGTGCCAGCAGTGAATTCGAAGAGACCCAGTACTTC.

The CDR3 region has the DNA TGCGCCAGCAGCCAGCGGACCGGCCAGAACGAGCAGTACTTC. Translation: CASSQRTGQNEQYF. The rearrangement joins TRBV4-1 to TRBJ2-7; D ambiguous. With 3 bases removed from V and 5 bases from J, the gap between germline ends came to 14 bases. Germline CDR1 reads MGHRA; CDR2 reads YSYEKL. The CDR3 is made up of 14 amino acids.

The genes are TRBV18 and TRBJ2-5; tentatively, D is TRBD1 (6 bases). V lost 2 bases to trimming and J lost 1 base, with 8 bases between them. Germline assignment: CDR1 KGHSH and CDR2 LQKENI. The CDR3 is 14 amino acids. The CDR3 here is CASSPLDSQETQYF. CDR3 in DNA: TGTGCCAGCTCACCATTGGACAGCCAAGAGACCCAGTACTTC.

As DNA, the CDR3 is TGTGCCAGCAGCAAGGGAGGAGACAATGAGCAGTTCTTC. It yields the protein CASSKGGDNEQFF. The V and J genes are TRBV21-1 and TRBJ2-1; TRBD2, the D gene given by the table, was not confirmed from the DNA. TRBV21-1 is a pseudogene segment. This CDR3 is built from 13 residues.

The chain employs TRBV19 and TRBJ2-7, with D maybe TRBD1 (6 bases). Trimming left V 2 bases short and J 2 bases short, with 13 bases between. The CDR3 has 15 amino acids. Germline CDR1 LNHDA, CDR2 SQIVND (reference sequence). In DNA form, the CDR3 reads TGTGCCAGTAGTATACAACAGGGCCTAACCTACGAGCAGTACTTC. This codes for CASSIQQGLTYEQYF. The whole variable domain, filled in from reference TRBV19 and TRBJ2-7, reads DGGITQSPKYLFRKEGQNVTLSCEQNLNHDAMYWYRQDPGQGLRLIYYSQIVNDFQKGDIAEGYSVSREKKESFPLTVTSAQKNPTAFYLCASSIQQGLTYEQYFGPGTRLTVT.

The V gene is TRBV6-1, the J gene TRBJ2-7; D uncertain. This CDR3 spans 18 amino acids. Trimming took off 0 bases at V and 3 bases at J, with 21 bases between the two ends. The germline V gene has CDR1 MNHNS and CDR2 SASEGT. The CDR3 DNA follows: TGTGCCAGCAGTGAAGCGTTGACCTGGGAACCAACAATCTACGAGCAGTACTTC. It encodes CASSEALTWEPTIYEQYF.

This clone came up a few times. CDR3 sequence (DNA): TGTGCCAGTCAACAAGACAGGAGCTCCTACAATGAGCAGTTCTTC. This translates into CASQQDRSSYNEQFF. The chain recombines TRBV19 with TRBJ2-1; possible D gene TRBD1, 6 bases. The CDR3 extends over 15 amino acids. V was cut by 8 bases and J by 0 bases, with 14 bases left in between. Germline V gene sequence: CDR1 LNHDA, CDR2 SQIVND (reference sequence).

This clone was found a few times. The genes are TRBV7-2 and TRBJ2-7; weak D call: TRBD2 (6 bases). Germline CDR1 SGHTA, CDR2 FQGNSA. This CDR3 spans 15 amino acids. V was clipped by 5 bases and J by 4 bases, with 18 bases between them. This chain's CDR3 is CASSPTPGAHYEQYF. CDR3 bases: TGTGCCAGCAGCCCTACCCCGGGAGCTCATTACGAGCAGTACTTC.

This clone was seen repeatedly, ten times or more. The chain carries TRBV2 and TRBJ1-4, with D possibly matching TRBD1 (5 bases). This CDR3 has 12 residues. The V gene lost 6 bases and the J gene lost 5 bases, with 7 bases spanning the gap. From germline, CDR1 is SNHLY and CDR2 FYNNEI. CDR3 in amino acids: CASRGENEKLFF. The CDR3 DNA reads TGTGCCAGCAGGGGGGAAAATGAAAAACTGTTTTTT.